This passage covers 30 T cell receptor beta chains from one sample sequenced in a study of T cell responses to AZD1222 COVID-19 vaccine. Only in-frame clones appear in the TCRdb table, and some are missing; sequencing was by immunoSEQ multiplex PCR. The sample has some 180,000 clones; around 85% are singletons. This material consisted of peripheral blood, taken 28 days after the second AZD1222 dose. These receptor sequences come from an adult who received the AZD1222 COVID-19 vaccine.

The CDR3 here is CATGAYNEQFF. DNA for the CDR3: TGCGCCACGGGGGCCTACAATGAGCAGTTCTTC. The gene calls are TRBV10-2 and TRBJ2-1; tentative D call: TRBD2 (6 bases). With 10 bases removed from V and 2 bases from J, the gap between germline ends came to 6 bases. Per the germline V gene, CDR1 is WSHSY and CDR2 is SAAADI. This CDR3 is built from 11 residues.

The gene calls are TRBV15 and TRBJ2-7, with a weak D call TRBD1 (6 bases). V dropped 2 bases and J dropped 0 bases, with 14 bases sitting between them. The CDR3 has 16 amino acids. Germline assignment: CDR1 LNHNV and CDR2 YYDKDF (reference sequence). CDR3: CATSRPTGEYSYEQYF. The CDR3 DNA reads TGTGCCACCAGCAGACCGACAGGCGAATACTCCTACGAGCAGTACTTC.

This chain connects TRBV7-6 to TRBJ1-6, with D uncertain. CDR1 SGHVS and CDR2 FNYEAQ come from the germline V gene. The CDR3 consists of 19 residues. The V and J ends lost 0 bases and 0 bases respectively, with 15 bases between them. The CDR3: CASSLAAAAPSSYNSPLHF. The CDR3 DNA follows: TGTGCCAGCAGCTTAGCGGCCGCAGCACCCAGCTCCTATAATTCACCCCTCCACTTT.

The rearrangement links TRBV6-2 or TRBV6-3 to TRBJ1-2, with 8 bases matching TRBD1. Germline CDR1 MNHEY, CDR2 SVGEGT. The CDR3 consists of 15 residues. J gave up 4 bases and V 6 bases, and 10 bases lay outside the gene matches. CDR3 nucleotides: TGTGCCAGCAGCCCCCCGGGACAGGTCCCCTATGGCTACACCTTC. Its protein product is CASSPPGQVPYGYTF.

The chain is built from TRBV19 and TRBJ1-4; no clear D gene. Trimming took 2 bases from V and 11 from J, leaving 9 bases between them. The germline gives CDR1 LNHDA, CDR2 SQIVND (reference sequence). The CDR3 has 12 residues. CDR3 amino acids: CASSIPPGKLFF. CDR3 nucleotide sequence: TGTGCCAGTAGTATACCCCCCGGGAAACTGTTTTTT.

The rearrangement uses TRBV15 and TRBJ2-2; D is perhaps TRBD2 (6 bases). The CDR3 sequence is 16 residues long. Deletions cut 5 bases from V and 0 bases from J, with 13 bases between. The V gene's germline CDR1 is LNHNV and CDR2 YYDKDF (reference sequence). The CDR3 loop reads CATSGTGDANTGELFF. The CDR3 coding sequence is TGTGCCACCAGCGGTACGGGGGACGCGAACACCGGGGAGCTGTTTTTT.

The gene calls are TRBV2 and TRBJ2-3; no firm D call. The CDR3 runs 13 residues. Trimming took off 6 bases at V and 3 bases at J, with 10 bases between the two ends. Germline V gene lookup returns CDR1 SNHLY and CDR2 FYNNEI. Here the CDR3 DNA reads TGTGCCAGCAGGGGTTGGCCGACAGATACGCAGTATTTT. It encodes CASRGWPTDTQYF.

V gene TRBV6-2 or TRBV6-3 combines with J gene TRBJ2-2; TRBD2 might be the D (5 bases). The CDR3 extends over 15 amino acids. V was cut by 2 bases and J by 6 bases, with 13 bases left in between. Germline CDR1 is MNHEY and CDR2 is SVGEGT. Written as DNA, the CDR3 is TGTGCCAGCAGTTACGGCGGGTCCCACGCCGGGGAGCTGTTTTTT. Residues: CASSYGGSHAGELFF.

The chain couples TRBV5-6 to TRBJ2-7; D is undetermined. Per germline, CDR1 SGHDT and CDR2 YYEEEE. Trimming removed 2 bases from V and 2 bases from J, with 8 bases in between. The CDR3 sequence is 13 residues long. CDR3: CASSLWVTYEQYF. CDR3 bases: TGTGCCAGCAGCTTATGGGTTACCTACGAGCAGTACTTC.

This clone was picked up a small number of times. The chain couples TRBV6-5 to TRBJ1-1, with D uncertain. Germline CDR1 is MNHEY and CDR2 is SVGAGI. CDR3 length equals 15 residues. Trimming removed 0 bases from V and 5 bases from J, with 13 bases in between. The CDR3 coding sequence is TGTGCCAGCAGTTACTCGACCACCCCCGGAACTGAAGCTTTCTTT. Protein: CASSYSTTPGTEAFF.

This chain uses TRBV18 with TRBJ2-7; the match to TRBD2 covers 11 bases. Per the germline V gene, CDR1 is KGHSH and CDR2 is LQKENI. The CDR3 runs 15 residues. Trimming removed 5 bases from V and 6 bases from J; junction bases left unmatched: 9. The DNA for the CDR3 is TGTGCCAGCTCAACTGATAGCGGGGGGGCCAGCGAGCAGTACTTC. This codes for CASSTDSGGASEQYF.

The V call is TRBV19, the J call TRBJ1-4; D is unresolved. CDR1 and CDR2 from the germline V gene are LNHDA and SQIVND (reference sequence). The V gene lost 6 bases and the J gene lost 7 bases, with 12 bases spanning the gap. This CDR3 is 13 amino acids long. The CDR3 reads CASRGRRGEKLFF. CDR3 nucleotides: TGTGCCAGTAGAGGACGTCGCGGTGAAAAACTGTTTTTT.

V gene TRBV7-2 combines with J gene TRBJ2-1, with D perhaps matching TRBD2 (7 bases). Trimming left V 1 base short and J 6 bases short, with 10 bases between. The CDR3 consists of 14 residues. Germline values: CDR1 SGHTA, CDR2 FQGNSA. The CDR3 nucleotides are TGTGCCAGCAGCTTAGACGGGGGGCGCAATGAGCAGTTCTTC. Its translation: CASSLDGGRNEQFF. The full variable domain, rest sourced from reference TRBV7-2 and TRBJ2-1, is GAGVSQSPSNKVTEKGKDVELRCDPISGHTALYWYRQSLGQGLEFLIYFQGNSAPDKSGLPSDRFSAERTGGSVSTLTIQRTQQEDSAVYLCASSLDGGRNEQFFGPGTRLTVL.

This rearrangement joins TRBV6-4 to TRBJ2-1; D unclear. The V end lost 2 bases, the J end lost 5 bases, and 7 bases lay between the germline ends. The CDR3 sequence is 13 residues long. Germline V CDR1 and CDR2: MRHNA, SNTAGT. The CDR3 nucleotides are TGTGCCAGCAGTGACGCGGAAAACAATGAGCAGTTCTTC. This encodes CASSDAENNEQFF.

This clone was detected a few times. The chain's CDR3 is CASSYSKGQFNEKLFF. CDR3 nucleotide sequence: TGTGCCAGCAGTTATTCCAAGGGACAGTTTAATGAAAAACTGTTTTTT. The chain carries TRBV6-2 or TRBV6-3 and TRBJ1-4; 7 bases align to TRBD1. CDR3 size: 16 residues. Germline V gene lookup returns CDR1 MNHEY and CDR2 SVGEGT. J was trimmed by 4 bases and V by 3 bases; bases with no gene match: 8.

V and J are TRBV19 and TRBJ2-6; D remains ambiguous. CDR1 LNHDA and CDR2 SQIVND come from the germline V gene (reference sequence). V lost 1 base, J lost 4 bases, and 2 bases lay in between. The length of the CDR3 is 13 residues. The CDR3 loop is CASSIGGANVLTF. DNA for the CDR3: TGTGCCAGTAGTATAGGAGGGGCCAACGTCCTGACTTTC.

The V and J genes are TRBV2 and TRBJ2-7; 7 nucleotides match TRBD2. V was pared by 6 bases and J by 2 bases, with 10 bases of the junction left unmatched. Germline CDR1 is SNHLY and CDR2 is FYNNEI. The CDR3 sequence is 15 residues long. This CDR3 is CASSSGTTRPYEQYF. For the CDR3, the DNA is TGTGCCAGCAGCTCTGGGACTACAAGACCCTACGAGCAGTACTTC.

The chain's CDR3 is CASSWQGGDQETQYF. For the CDR3, the DNA is TGTGCCAGCAGTTGGCAAGGAGGGGATCAAGAGACCCAGTACTTC. The chain combines TRBV2 with TRBJ2-5; D is perhaps TRBD2 (6 bases). V lost 5 bases to trimming and J lost 2 bases, with 15 bases between them. CDR1 and CDR2 (germline): SNHLY, FYNNEI. The CDR3 runs 15 residues. Complete variable domain (other parts from reference TRBV2 and TRBJ2-5): EPEVTQTPSHQVTQMGQEVILRCVPISNHLYFYWYRQILGQKVEFLVSFYNNEISEKSEIFDDQFSVERPDGSNFTLKIRSTKLEDSAMYFCASSWQGGDQETQYFGPGTRLLVL.

V and J are TRBV7-9 and TRBJ2-7, with 7 bases lining up with TRBD2. This CDR3 has 15 residues. The V gene's germline CDR1 is SEHNR and CDR2 FQNEAQ (reference sequence). J lost 2 bases, V lost 4 bases, and 8 bases had no gene match. CDR3 amino acids: CASSSTGTNPYEQYF. CDR3 nucleotide sequence: TGTGCCAGCAGCTCCACCGGGACTAATCCCTACGAGCAGTACTTC.

The chain carries TRBV19 and TRBJ2-2; no firm D call. From germline, CDR1 is LNHDA and CDR2 SQIVND (reference sequence). The V gene lost 4 bases and the J gene lost 6 bases, with 6 bases spanning the gap. The CDR3 has 12 residues. This chain's CDR3 is CASSTNPGELFF. Here the CDR3 DNA reads TGTGCCAGTAGTACCAATCCCGGGGAGCTGTTTTTT.

The V gene is TRBV3-1 (or the pseudogene TRBV3-2), the J gene TRBJ2-5; 11 nucleotides match TRBD2. V lost 1 base to trimming and J lost 5 bases; unmatched junction nucleotides: 12. This CDR3 comprises 18 residues. CDR1 is LGHDT, CDR2 YNNKEL, per germline (reference sequence). In DNA, the CDR3 is TGTGCCAGCAGCCAAGTACTTCCTAGCGGGGGGCGTGGTGAGACCCAGTACTTC. This sequence encodes CASSQVLPSGGRGETQYF.

The chain uses TRBV27 and TRBJ2-3; a weak D match, TRBD2 (7 bases). From germline, CDR1 is MNHEY and CDR2 SMNVEV (reference sequence). Deletions cut 3 bases from V and 5 bases from J, with 9 bases between. This CDR3 region has 13 residues. The CDR3 coding sequence is TGTGCCAGCAGTTTCGGGGGGCTAGATACGCAGTATTTT. Its translation: CASSFGGLDTQYF.

The chain employs TRBV4-3 and TRBJ1-3; D is unresolved. The CDR3 contains 15 residues. The germline V gene has CDR1 LGHNA and CDR2 YSLEER. V was trimmed by 0 bases and J by 1 base, leaving 7 bases between them. CDR3 bases: TGCGCCAGCAGCCAAGATTTAGGGTCTGGAAACACCATATATTTT. This gives the protein CASSQDLGSGNTIYF.

The chain recombines TRBV20-1 with TRBJ1-4, with D unclear. Germline CDR1 is DFQATT and CDR2 is SNEGSKA (reference sequence). V was shortened by 3 bases and J by 8 bases, with 10 bases between the two germline ends. This CDR3 has 12 residues. The CDR3 bases are TGCAGTGCTAGTGGTAGGACGGAAAAACTGTTTTTT. It is translated as CSASGRTEKLFF.

This sequence joins TRBV7-6 and TRBJ2-5, with 15 bases matching TRBD2. CDR1 and CDR2 (germline): SGHVS, FNYEAQ. This CDR3 comprises 18 residues. Germline trimming cut 5 bases from V and 7 bases from J; bases unmatched to any gene: 14. CDR3 loop: CASSPGTSGGTIGGTQYF. CDR3 DNA sequence: TGTGCCAGCAGCCCGGGGACTAGCGGGGGGACCATTGGGGGGACCCAGTACTTC.

This clone was detected only a few times. V usage is TRBV12-3 or TRBV12-4 and J usage is TRBJ1-1, with D maybe TRBD1 (5 bases). Trimming took 3 bases from V and 8 from J, leaving 7 bases between them. The length of the CDR3 is 11 residues. CDR3 protein: CASSLWGEAFF. Written as DNA, the CDR3 is TGTGCCAGCAGTTTGTGGGGGGAAGCTTTCTTT.

The J gene is TRBJ2-3, the V gene TRBV7-9; D might be TRBD2 (5 bases). The V gene's germline CDR1 is SEHNR and CDR2 FQNEAQ (reference sequence). The length of the CDR3 is 15 residues. V was trimmed by 4 bases and J by 4 bases, leaving 15 bases between them. CDR3 protein: CASSSPGFPSDTQYF. Written as DNA, the CDR3 is TGTGCCAGCAGCTCGCCGGGGTTCCCCTCAGATACGCAGTATTTT.

The J gene is TRBJ1-6, the V gene TRBV3-1 (or the pseudogene TRBV3-2), with D unclear. The germline gives CDR1 LGHDT, CDR2 YNNKEL (reference sequence). This CDR3 has 14 residues. V shed 1 base and J shed 10 bases, with 11 bases lying between them. DNA for the CDR3: TGTGCCAGCAGCCAAGTCTGGGGAAACTCACCCCTCCACTTT. Its protein is CASSQVWGNSPLHF.

Only a few counts were recorded for this clone. The chain carries TRBV7-8 and TRBJ2-3, with a tentative D call TRBD2 (7 bases). Germline V gene data show CDR1 as SGHVS and CDR2 as FQNEAQ. Trimming removed 0 bases from V and 6 bases from J, with 19 bases in between. This CDR3 has 17 residues. CDR3: CASSLAYGGLKSDTQYF. The CDR3, as DNA: TGTGCCAGCAGCTTAGCTTACGGGGGGCTTAAATCGGATACGCAGTATTTT.

This chain joins TRBV6-5 and TRBJ1-2; 9 nucleotides align to TRBD1. The CDR3 covers 15 residues. With V trimmed by 4 bases and J by 8 bases, 11 bases remained unmatched. Germline V gene sequence: CDR1 MNHEY, CDR2 SVGAGI. The CDR3 reads CASSLDRGPQQGYTF. The CDR3 region has the DNA TGTGCCAGCAGTTTGGACAGGGGACCCCAGCAGGGCTACACCTTC.